The clone carrying this T cell receptor (beta chain) was seen only once. This specimen belongs to a study of blood T cell repertoires in COVID-19. Profiling relied on immunoSEQ multiplex PCR, and the TCRdb table lists in-frame clones only, not all of them. The sample has 220,000 or so clones, about 80% seen once; the top ten hold over 2.5%. Between the trimmed V and J ends, which lost 2 bases and 4 bases, there was a span of 11 bases. Germline V lookup: CDR1 MNHNS, CDR2 SASEGT. The CDR3 sequence is 14 residues long. The gene calls are TRBV6-1 and TRBJ1-1; D gene unclear. The clonotype originates from a woman aged 25 to 39 who had recovered from COVID-19. Source material: peripheral blood. DNA of the CDR3: TGTGCCAGCAGTGAACTCCAGAGCGGCACTGAAGCTTTCTTT. Its translation is CASSELQSGTEAFF.